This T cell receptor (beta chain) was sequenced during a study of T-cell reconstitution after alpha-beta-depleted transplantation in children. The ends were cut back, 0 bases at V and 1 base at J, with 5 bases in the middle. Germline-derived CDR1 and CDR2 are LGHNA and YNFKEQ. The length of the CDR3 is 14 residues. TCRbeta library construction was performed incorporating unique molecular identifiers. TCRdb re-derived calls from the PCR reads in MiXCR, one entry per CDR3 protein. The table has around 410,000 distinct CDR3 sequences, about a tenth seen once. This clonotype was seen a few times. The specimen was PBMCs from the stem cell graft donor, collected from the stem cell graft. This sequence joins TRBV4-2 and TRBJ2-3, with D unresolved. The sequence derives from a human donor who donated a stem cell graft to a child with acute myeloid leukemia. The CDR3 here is CASSQERGTDTQYF. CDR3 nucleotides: TGTGCCAGCAGCCAAGAACGGGGCACAGATACGCAGTATTTT.